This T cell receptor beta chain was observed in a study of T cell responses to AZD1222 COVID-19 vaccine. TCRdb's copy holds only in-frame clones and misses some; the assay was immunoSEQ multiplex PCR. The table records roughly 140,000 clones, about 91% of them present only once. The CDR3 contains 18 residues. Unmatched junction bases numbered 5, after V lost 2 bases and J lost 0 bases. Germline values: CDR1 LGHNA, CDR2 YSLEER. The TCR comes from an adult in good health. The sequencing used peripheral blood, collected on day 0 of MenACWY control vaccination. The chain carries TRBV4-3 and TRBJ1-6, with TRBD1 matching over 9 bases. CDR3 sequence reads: CASSQSPGQGSYNSPLHF. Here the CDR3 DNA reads TGCGCCAGCAGCCAATCACCGGGACAGGGCTCCTATAATTCACCCCTCCACTTT.